The rows below give T cell receptor beta chains drawn from one sample of a study of cytomegalovirus exposure and HLA in healthy donors. Data came from immunoSEQ multiplex PCR; TCRdb stores just in-frame clones and leaves some out. The sample shows 170,000 or so clones, about four fifths of them seen only once. The specimen sequenced was PBMCs. Receptors were obtained from a man in his thirties or forties in good health and CMV-seropositive. CDR3s include the opening cysteine and the closing phenylalanine or tryptophan. D genes are given only for firm matches. Size is stated for part of the rows, as once, few or many counts, or as a class when the clone is expanded.

TGTGCCAGCAGTCCCCCCGCCCCGGGTATCACAGATACGCAGTATTTT | CASSPPAPGITDTQYF | . | TRBV27 | . | TRBJ2-3
TGTGCCAGCAGCTTAGATTACCGGGGACTAAGCTCCTACGAGCAGTACTTC | CASSLDYRGLSSYEQYF | TRBD2 | TRBV11-2 | . | TRBJ2-7
TGTGCCAGCAGTGAAGAGCTCCAAGAGACCCAGTACTTC | CASSEELQETQYF | . | TRBV2 | . | TRBJ2-5
TGTGCCAGCACCAGGGACAGGGGGACAAACACAGATACGCAGTATTTT | CASTRDRGTNTDTQYF | TRBD1 | TRBV2 | once | TRBJ2-3
TGTGCCAGCAGGTCCCAGGGGGCGAATGGCTACACCTTC | CASRSQGANGYTF | TRBD1 | TRBV6-5 | . | TRBJ1-2
TGTGCCAGCAGCCAAGATGAGGGAGGGGGGAAGACGGAGGGCCATACGCAGTATTTT | CASSQDEGGGKTEGHTQYF | . | TRBV4-2 | . | TRBJ2-3
TGCGCCAGCAGCTCCGGGACAGGGGCTGGAAACACCATATATTTT | CASSSGTGAGNTIYF | TRBD1 | TRBV5-1 | . | TRBJ1-3
TGTGCCAGCAGCTCTAATGGACTAGCGGGAACGGAGCAGTTCTTC | CASSSNGLAGTEQFF | TRBD2 | TRBV5-6 | . | TRBJ2-1
TGCGCCAGCAGTGAAGGCAGGTTTAGCGGGAACTCCTACAATGAGCAGTTCTTC | CASSEGRFSGNSYNEQFF | TRBD2 | TRBV10-1 | . | TRBJ2-1
TGTGCCAGCAGCGTACAGGGGGCGCAGGCTAATGAAAAACTGTTTTTT | CASSVQGAQANEKLFF | TRBD1 | TRBV7-9 | . | TRBJ1-4
TGTGCCAGCAGTTACTGGGGCGGGCAGTACTTC | CASSYWGGQYF | . | TRBV6-5 | . | TRBJ2-7
TGTGCCAGCAGGACCAGGGTCCAAGGGCCCCAGCATTTT | CASRTRVQGPQHF | . | TRBV2 | . | TRBJ1-5
TGTGCCAGCAGCCAAGGACAGGCCCTCTCTGGAAACACCATATATTTT | CASSQGQALSGNTIYF | . | TRBV14 | . | TRBJ1-3
TGTGCCAGCAGTACCGGGACAGTCGGAGGCTACACCTTC | CASSTGTVGGYTF | TRBD1 | TRBV2 | . | TRBJ1-2
TGCGCCAGCAGCTTGTTGTCGGGAGGGGACACAGATACGCAGTATTTT | CASSLLSGGDTDTQYF | TRBD2 | TRBV5-1 | . | TRBJ2-3
TGTGCCAGCAGCTTGGGGGCGGGGGGGGCAGATACGCAGTATTTT | CASSLGAGGADTQYF | TRBD2 | TRBV7-9 | . | TRBJ2-3
TGTGCCAGTCGCCTAGAGGAGGGTTCGCAATATGGCTACACCTTC | CASRLEEGSQYGYTF | . | TRBV28 | . | TRBJ1-2
TGTGCCAGCTCCTCGACGGACAGGGCCGGCTACACCTTC | CASSSTDRAGYTF | TRBD1 | TRBV18 | . | TRBJ1-2
TGTGCCAGCACCACGGACAGGGGAGATCCCCACGAGCAGTACTTC | CASTTDRGDPHEQYF | TRBD1 | TRBV6-6 | few | TRBJ2-7
TGCGCCAGCAGCCAAAGGCCATTTATCACGGGGACCGGGGAGCTGTTTTTT | CASSQRPFITGTGELFF | . | TRBV4-1 | few | TRBJ2-2
TGTGCCAGCACCCAAGACAGGGGGTACACAGATACGCAGTATTTT | CASTQDRGYTDTQYF | TRBD1 | TRBV5-6 | once | TRBJ2-3
TGTGCCAGCAGCGCCACAGGGGGAAGCTCGAGCCACGAGCAGTACTTC | CASSATGGSSSHEQYF | TRBD1 | TRBV11-3 | . | TRBJ2-7
TGTGCCAGCAGCCCAGACAGGGCCGGCTACGAGCAGTACTTC | CASSPDRAGYEQYF | TRBD1 | TRBV7-2 | . | TRBJ2-7
TGCAGCGTTGCGGGGTGGAACACTGAAGCTTTCTTT | CSVAGWNTEAFF | . | TRBV29-1 | . | TRBJ1-1
TGCGCCAGCAGCCACCCTGTTCAGGCACAGTTCTTC | CASSHPVQAQFF | . | TRBV4-1 | . | TRBJ2-1
TGTGCCAGTAGTATAGAAGAGTATCAGCCCCAGCATTTT | CASSIEEYQPQHF | . | TRBV19 | once | TRBJ1-5
TGTGCCTGGAGTGTACGGACTAGCGGGACCTACGAGCAGTACTTC | CAWSVRTSGTYEQYF | TRBD2 | TRBV30 | . | TRBJ2-7
TGTGCCAGCAGACCGGCAGGGATGGACTATGGCTACACCTTC | CASRPAGMDYGYTF | . | TRBV7-2 | . | TRBJ1-2
TGCAGCGCCCCCCCCTTTGGAACTAGCGGGAGAGATGAGCAGTTCTTC | CSAPPFGTSGRDEQFF | TRBD2 | TRBV29-1 | few | TRBJ2-1
TGCAGTGCTTCGATGGGGGCCGGCTACACCTTC | CSASMGAGYTF | . | TRBV20-1 | few | TRBJ1-2
TGTGCCAGCAGCTTCGGGCATGGACAGGGGGCGGCCGGGGAGCTGTTTTTT | CASSFGHGQGAAGELFF | TRBD1 | TRBV11-2 | . | TRBJ2-2
TGTGCCAGTAGAGGAGGGGAGACGAACACTGAAGCTTTCTTT | CASRGGETNTEAFF | . | TRBV19 | . | TRBJ1-1
TGTGCCAGCAGCTTAAGGGCGGGGTTGCGGGGGGCGAAAGGCAATGAGCAGTTCTTC | CASSLRAGLRGAKGNEQFF | TRBD2 | TRBV7-9 | . | TRBJ2-1
TGCGCCAGCAGCTTGCCTGGACAGAACTATGGCTACACCTTC | CASSLPGQNYGYTF | . | TRBV5-1 | . | TRBJ1-2
TGTGCCAGCAGCGGTCCTGCACGGGGGGGCTCCTACAATGAGCAGTTCTTC | CASSGPARGGSYNEQFF | TRBD2 | TRBV9 | . | TRBJ2-1
TGTGCCAGCACCATCACGGAGCTCGGCTATGGCTACACCTTC | CASTITELGYGYTF | . | TRBV28 | . | TRBJ1-2
TGCGCCAGCAGCCAAGATCAGCGGCCGGGCAGGGGAAATGAAAAACTGTTTTTT | CASSQDQRPGRGNEKLFF | . | TRBV4-1 | few | TRBJ1-4
TGTGCCAGCAGCGTAGGACAGGGGGAGAGTGAAAAACTGTTTTTT | CASSVGQGESEKLFF | TRBD1 | TRBV9 | . | TRBJ1-4
TGTGCCAGCAGCTTAACAGGGGACTACGAGCAGTACTTC | CASSLTGDYEQYF | TRBD1 | TRBV7-9 | once | TRBJ2-7
TGTGCCAGCAGTTACGGTAGCACCAAATACGAGCAGTACTTC | CASSYGSTKYEQYF | . | TRBV6-5 | . | TRBJ2-7
TGTGCCAGCAGTGAAACGCTTGGAGGGGGCGTACGGAATACGCAGTATTTT | CASSETLGGGVRNTQYF | . | TRBV6-4 | . | TRBJ2-3
TGCAGCGCTAGTCGCGCGGGGGGGAATGAGCAGTACTTC | CSASRAGGNEQYF | TRBD2 | TRBV29-1 | . | TRBJ2-7
TGTGCCAGCAGTTTCAATGGGGCCCGGGACAGTGATATGAACACTGAAGCTTTCTTT | CASSFNGARDSDMNTEAFF | TRBD1 | TRBV28 | . | TRBJ1-1
TGCGCCAGCAGCTTGGTAGGTAGCGGGGACTACGAGCAGTACTTC | CASSLVGSGDYEQYF | TRBD2 | TRBV5-1 | . | TRBJ2-7
TGCGCCAGCAGCCAAGAAGCCAAGGGGCCAGATACGCAGTATTTT | CASSQEAKGPDTQYF | . | TRBV4-1 | . | TRBJ2-3